This entry is about one TCR beta chain. What it recognizes is unknown. The data originate from a study of blood T cells in healthy people across ages. This CDR3 has 13 residues. J gave up 6 bases and V 6 bases, and 5 bases lay outside the gene matches. Study-level results: Because sorting was not performed, PBMCs prevented conclusive naive versus antigen-experienced comparison.

A J-beta primer mix and a sample-barcoded 5' primer were used in a second PCR of roughly 7 to 12 cycles. From the 5' RACE reads, TCRdb called clonotypes with MiXCR, one entry per CDR3 protein. Among 800,000 to 1,000,000 distinct CDR3 sequences listed, around 49% were seen once. Donor samples were obtained from healthy Caucasian individuals from Russia, aged roughly 6 to 95. Around 9 milliliters of peripheral blood were drawn from each donor into EDTA-treated tubes. In each sample, at least 7 million PBMCs were isolated. Sequencing used blood. The chain has TRBV12-3 or TRBV12-4 and TRBJ1-1; 9 bases map to TRBD1. The receptor comes from a man aged 25-45 years in good health. The CDR3 DNA is TGTGCCAGCAGCCTTACAGGGGGCCCTGAAGCTTTCTTT. Protein: CASSLTGGPEAFF.